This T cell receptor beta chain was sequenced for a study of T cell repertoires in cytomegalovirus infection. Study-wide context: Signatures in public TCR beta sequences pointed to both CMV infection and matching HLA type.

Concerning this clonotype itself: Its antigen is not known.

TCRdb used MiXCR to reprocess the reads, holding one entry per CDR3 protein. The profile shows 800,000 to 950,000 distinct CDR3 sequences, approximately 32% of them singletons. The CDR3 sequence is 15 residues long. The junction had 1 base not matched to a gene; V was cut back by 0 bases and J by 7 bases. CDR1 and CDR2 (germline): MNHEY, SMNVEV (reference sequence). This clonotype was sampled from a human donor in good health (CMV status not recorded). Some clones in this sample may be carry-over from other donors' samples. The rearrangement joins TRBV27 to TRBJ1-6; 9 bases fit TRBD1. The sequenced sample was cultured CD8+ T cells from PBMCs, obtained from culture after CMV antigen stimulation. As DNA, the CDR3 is TGTGCCAGCAGTTTATCGACAGGGGGAAATTCACCCCTCCACTTT. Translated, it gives CASSLSTGGNSPLHF.